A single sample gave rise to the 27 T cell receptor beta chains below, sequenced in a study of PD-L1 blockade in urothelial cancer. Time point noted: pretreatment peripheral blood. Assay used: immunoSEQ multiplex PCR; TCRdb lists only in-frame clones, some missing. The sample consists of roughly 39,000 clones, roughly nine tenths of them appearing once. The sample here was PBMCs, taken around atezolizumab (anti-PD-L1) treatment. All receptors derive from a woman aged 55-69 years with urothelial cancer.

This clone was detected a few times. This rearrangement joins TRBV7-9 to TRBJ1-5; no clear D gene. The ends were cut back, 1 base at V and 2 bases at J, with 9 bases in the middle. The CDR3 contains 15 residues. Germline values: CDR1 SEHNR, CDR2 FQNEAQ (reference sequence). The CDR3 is CASSLGDTRNQPQHF. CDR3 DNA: TGTGCCAGCAGCTTAGGCGACACCCGCAATCAGCCCCAGCATTTT.

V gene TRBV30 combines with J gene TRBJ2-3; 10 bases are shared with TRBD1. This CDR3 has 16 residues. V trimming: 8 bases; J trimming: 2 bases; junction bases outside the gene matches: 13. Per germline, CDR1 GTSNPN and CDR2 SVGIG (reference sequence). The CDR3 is CATTPPGTGVTDTQYF. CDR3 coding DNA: TGTGCCACGACCCCCCCCGGGACAGGGGTCACAGATACGCAGTATTTT.

Here the CDR3 reads CASSLIGDTDTQYF. The DNA of the CDR3 is TGTGCCAGCAGCTTAATCGGGGACACAGATACGCAGTATTTT. The chain carries TRBV7-3 and TRBJ2-3; the D gene is possibly TRBD2 (5 bases). The germline V gene has CDR1 SGHTA and CDR2 FQGTGA. The CDR3 length is 14 residues. Trimming left V 1 base short and J 2 bases short, with 7 bases between.

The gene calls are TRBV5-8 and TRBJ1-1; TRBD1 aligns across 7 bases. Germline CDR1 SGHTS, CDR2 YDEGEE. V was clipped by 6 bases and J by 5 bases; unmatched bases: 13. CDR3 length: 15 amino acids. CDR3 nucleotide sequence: TGTGCCAGCACCAAGGGACAGCCCCTGCGGACTGAAGCTTTCTTT. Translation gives CASTKGQPLRTEAFF.

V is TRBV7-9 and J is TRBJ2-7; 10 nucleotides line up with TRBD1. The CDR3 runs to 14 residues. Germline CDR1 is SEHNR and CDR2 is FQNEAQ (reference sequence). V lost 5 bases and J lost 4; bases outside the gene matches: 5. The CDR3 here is CASSHRDRGYEQYF. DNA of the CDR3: TGTGCCAGCAGCCATCGGGACAGGGGATACGAGCAGTACTTC.

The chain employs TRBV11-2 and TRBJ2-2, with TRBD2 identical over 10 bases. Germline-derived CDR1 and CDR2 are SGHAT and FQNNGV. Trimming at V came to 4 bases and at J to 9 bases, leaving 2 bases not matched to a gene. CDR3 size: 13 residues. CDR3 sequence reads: CASSSSGSRELFF. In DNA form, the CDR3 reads TGTGCCAGCAGCTCTAGCGGGAGCAGGGAGCTGTTTTTT.

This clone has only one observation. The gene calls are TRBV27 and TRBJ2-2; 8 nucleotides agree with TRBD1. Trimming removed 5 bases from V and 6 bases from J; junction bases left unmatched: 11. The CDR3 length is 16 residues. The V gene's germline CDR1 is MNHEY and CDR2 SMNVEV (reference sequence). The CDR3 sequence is CASSGRQGARSGELFF. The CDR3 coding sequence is TGTGCCAGCAGTGGTCGGCAGGGGGCGCGGTCCGGGGAGCTGTTTTTT.

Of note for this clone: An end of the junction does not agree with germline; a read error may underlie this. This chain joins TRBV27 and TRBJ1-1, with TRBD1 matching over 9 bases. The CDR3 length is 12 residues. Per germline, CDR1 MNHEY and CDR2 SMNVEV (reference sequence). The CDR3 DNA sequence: TGTGCCAGCAGTTTACTGGGACAGGGTATAATCTTT. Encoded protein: CASSLLGQGIIF.

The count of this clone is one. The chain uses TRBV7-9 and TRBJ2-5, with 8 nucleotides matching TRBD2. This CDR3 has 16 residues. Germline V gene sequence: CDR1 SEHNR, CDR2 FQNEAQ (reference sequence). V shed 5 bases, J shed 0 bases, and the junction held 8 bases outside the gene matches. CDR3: CASSQGLAAYQETQYF. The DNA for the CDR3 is TGTGCCAGCAGCCAAGGACTAGCCGCGTACCAAGAGACCCAGTACTTC.

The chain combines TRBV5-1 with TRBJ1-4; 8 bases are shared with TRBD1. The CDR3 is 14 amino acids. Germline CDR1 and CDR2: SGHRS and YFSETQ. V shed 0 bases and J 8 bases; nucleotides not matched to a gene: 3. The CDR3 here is CASSLGQGQEKLFF. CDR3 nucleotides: TGCGCCAGCAGCTTGGGACAGGGGCAGGAAAAACTGTTTTTT.

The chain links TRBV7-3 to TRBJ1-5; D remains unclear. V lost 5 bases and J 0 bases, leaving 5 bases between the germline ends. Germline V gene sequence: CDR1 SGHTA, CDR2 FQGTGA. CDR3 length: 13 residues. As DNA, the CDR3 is TGTGCCAGCAGCCAGAATAGCAATCAGCCCCAGCATTTT. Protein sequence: CASSQNSNQPQHF.

The CDR3 is CAISEVRGVIDTEAFF. In DNA, the CDR3 is TGTGCCATCAGTGAGGTACGGGGGGTTATCGACACTGAAGCTTTCTTT. The chain is built from TRBV10-3 and TRBJ1-1; possibly TRBD1 for D (5 bases). V was trimmed by 2 bases and J by 3 bases, leaving 16 bases between them. The germline V gene encodes CDR1 ENHRY and CDR2 SYGVKD. The CDR3 loop spans 16 amino acids.

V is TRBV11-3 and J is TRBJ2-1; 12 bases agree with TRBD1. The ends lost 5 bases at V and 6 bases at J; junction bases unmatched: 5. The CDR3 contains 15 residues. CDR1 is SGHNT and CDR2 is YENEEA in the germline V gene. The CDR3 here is CASSRGTGGFNEQFF. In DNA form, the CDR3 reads TGTGCCAGCAGCCGGGGGACAGGGGGCTTCAATGAGCAGTTCTTC. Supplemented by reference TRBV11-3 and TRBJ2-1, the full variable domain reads EAGVVQSPRYKIIEKKQPVAFWCNPISGHNTLYWYLQNLGQGPELLIRYENEEAVDDSQLPKDRFSAERLKGVDSTLKIQPAELGDSAVYLCASSRGTGGFNEQFFGPGTRLTVL.

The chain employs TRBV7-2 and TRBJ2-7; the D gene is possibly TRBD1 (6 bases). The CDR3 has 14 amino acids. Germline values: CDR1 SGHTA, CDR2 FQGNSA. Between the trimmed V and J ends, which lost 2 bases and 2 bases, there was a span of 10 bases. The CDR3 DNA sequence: TGTGCCAGCAGCTTAAATCGACAGGCCTACGAGCAGTACTTC. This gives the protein CASSLNRQAYEQYF.

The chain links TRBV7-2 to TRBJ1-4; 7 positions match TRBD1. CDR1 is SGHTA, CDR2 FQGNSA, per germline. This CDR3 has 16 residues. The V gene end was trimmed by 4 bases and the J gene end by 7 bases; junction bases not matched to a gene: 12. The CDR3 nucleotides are TGTGCCAGCAGCTCCAACCGACAGGGAGGAGGTGAAAAACTGTTTTTT. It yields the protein CASSSNRQGGGEKLFF.

CDR3 sequence (DNA): TGTGCCAGTTCCCGGGAAGTAAACACTGAAGCTTTCTTT. Protein sequence: CASSREVNTEAFF. J is TRBJ1-1 and V is TRBV19, with D unclear. V shed 8 bases and J shed 2 bases, with 12 bases lying between them. Germline loops: CDR1 LNHDA, CDR2 SQIVND (reference sequence). This CDR3 region has 13 residues.

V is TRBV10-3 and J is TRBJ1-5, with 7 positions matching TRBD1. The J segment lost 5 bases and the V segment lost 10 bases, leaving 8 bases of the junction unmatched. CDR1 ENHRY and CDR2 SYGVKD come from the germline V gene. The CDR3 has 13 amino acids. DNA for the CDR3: TGTGCCACCCGGGACAGCCTGGATCAGCCCCAGCATTTT. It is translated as CATRDSLDQPQHF.

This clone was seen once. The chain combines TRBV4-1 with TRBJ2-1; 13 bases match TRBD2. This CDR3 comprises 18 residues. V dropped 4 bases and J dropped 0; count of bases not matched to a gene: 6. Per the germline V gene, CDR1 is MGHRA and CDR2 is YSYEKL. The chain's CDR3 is CASSREGLAGFSYNEQFF. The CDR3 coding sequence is TGCGCCAGCAGCCGAGAGGGACTAGCGGGATTCTCCTACAATGAGCAGTTCTTC.

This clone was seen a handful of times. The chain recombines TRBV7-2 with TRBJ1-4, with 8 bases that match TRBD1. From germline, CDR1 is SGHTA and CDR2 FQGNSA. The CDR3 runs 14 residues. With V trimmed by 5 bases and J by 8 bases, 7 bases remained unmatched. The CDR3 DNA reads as TGTGCCAGCAGCCCGACAGGGGTTGGGGAAAAACTGTTTTTT. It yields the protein CASSPTGVGEKLFF.

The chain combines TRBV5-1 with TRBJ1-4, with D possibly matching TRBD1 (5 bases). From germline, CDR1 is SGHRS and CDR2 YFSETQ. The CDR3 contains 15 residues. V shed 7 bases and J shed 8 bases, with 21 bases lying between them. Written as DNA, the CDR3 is TGCGCCAGCGGATGGGACTCCTCGAAGGGCGAAAAACTGTTTTTT. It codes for CASGWDSSKGEKLFF.

The CDR3 reads CSVGGQGGDYTF. CDR3 sequence (DNA): TGCAGCGTGGGGGGACAGGGAGGAGACTACACCTTC. The rearrangement joins TRBV29-1 to TRBJ1-2; the match to TRBD1 covers 9 bases. In germline, CDR1 is SQVTM, CDR2 ANQGSEA. CDR3 length equals 12 residues. V shed 6 bases, J shed 10 bases, and the junction held 9 bases outside the gene matches.

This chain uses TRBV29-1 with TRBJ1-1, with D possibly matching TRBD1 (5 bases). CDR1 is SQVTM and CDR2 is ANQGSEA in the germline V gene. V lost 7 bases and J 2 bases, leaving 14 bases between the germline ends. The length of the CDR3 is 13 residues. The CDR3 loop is CSGGLGLNTEAFF. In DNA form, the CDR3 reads TGCAGCGGCGGCCTGGGGCTTAACACTGAAGCTTTCTTT.

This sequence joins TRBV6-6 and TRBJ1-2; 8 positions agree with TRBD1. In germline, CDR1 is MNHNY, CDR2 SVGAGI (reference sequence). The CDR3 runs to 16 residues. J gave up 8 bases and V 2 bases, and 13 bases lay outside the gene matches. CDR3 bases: TGTGCCAGCAGTTACCCCGGACAGGGACAGAGGGGGGGCTACACCTTC. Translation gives CASSYPGQGQRGGYTF.

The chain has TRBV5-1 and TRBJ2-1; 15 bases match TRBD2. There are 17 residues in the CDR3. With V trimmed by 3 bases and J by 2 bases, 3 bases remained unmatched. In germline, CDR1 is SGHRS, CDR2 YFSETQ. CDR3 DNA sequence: TGCGCCAGCAGCTCGGGACTAGCGGGAGGCCCCTACAATGAGCAGTTCTTC. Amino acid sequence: CASSSGLAGGPYNEQFF. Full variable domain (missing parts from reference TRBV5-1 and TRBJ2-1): KAGVTQTPRYLIKTRGQQVTLSCSPISGHRSVSWYQQTPGQGLQFLFEYFSETQRNKGNFPGRFSGRQFSNSRSEMNVSTLELGDSALYLCASSSGLAGGPYNEQFFGPGTRLTVL.

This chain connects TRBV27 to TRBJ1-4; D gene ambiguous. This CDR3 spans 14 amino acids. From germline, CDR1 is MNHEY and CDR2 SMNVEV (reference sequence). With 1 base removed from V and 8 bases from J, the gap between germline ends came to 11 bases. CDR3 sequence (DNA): TGTGCCAGCAGTTTATGGGCGGGTCGGGAAAAACTGTTTTTT. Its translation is CASSLWAGREKLFF.

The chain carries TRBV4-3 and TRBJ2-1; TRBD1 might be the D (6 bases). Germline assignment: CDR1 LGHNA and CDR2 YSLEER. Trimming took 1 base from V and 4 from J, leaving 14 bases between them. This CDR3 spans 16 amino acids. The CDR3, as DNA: TGCGCCAGCAGCCAAGTCCCGGGACATACATACAATGAGCAGTTCTTC. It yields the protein CASSQVPGHTYNEQFF.

The CDR3 loop reads CASSWLAGSSYEQYF. CDR3 DNA: TGCGCCAGCAGCTGGCTAGCGGGGAGCTCCTACGAGCAGTACTTC. The rearrangement uses TRBV5-1 and TRBJ2-7; 9 bases line up with TRBD2. Germline lookup yields CDR1 SGHRS and CDR2 YFSETQ. This CDR3 spans 15 amino acids. Germline trimming cut 3 bases from V and 0 bases from J; bases unmatched to any gene: 4.